The text below deals with one T cell receptor (beta chain). This record comes from a study of identifying expanded T cells in peripheral blood. Germline values: CDR1 MGHRA, CDR2 YSYEKL. The CDR3 extends over 15 amino acids. Trimming left V 3 bases short and J 3 bases short, with 12 bases between. The assay was immunoSEQ multiplex PCR, and TCRdb's table has in-frame clones only and misses some. The top ten hold roughly 7.6% of the sample, which has about 110,000 clones, less than 90% seen once. The sequenced sample consisted of blood. The chain links TRBV4-1 to TRBJ2-1; D is possibly TRBD1 (6 bases). The source is a person aged 18 to 69 in good health. The CDR3 reads CASSHPSGVYNEQFF. The CDR3 region has the DNA TGCGCCAGCAGCCACCCGTCAGGGGTCTACAATGAGCAGTTCTTC.